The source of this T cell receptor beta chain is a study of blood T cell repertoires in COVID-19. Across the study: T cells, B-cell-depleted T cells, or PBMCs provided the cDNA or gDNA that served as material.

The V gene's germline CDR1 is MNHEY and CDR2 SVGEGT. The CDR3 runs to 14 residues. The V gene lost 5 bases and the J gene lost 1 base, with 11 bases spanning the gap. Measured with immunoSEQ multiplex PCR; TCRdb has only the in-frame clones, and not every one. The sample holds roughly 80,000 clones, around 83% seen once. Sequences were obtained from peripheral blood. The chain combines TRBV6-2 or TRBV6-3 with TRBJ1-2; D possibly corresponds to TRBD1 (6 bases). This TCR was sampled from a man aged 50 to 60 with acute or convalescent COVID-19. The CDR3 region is CASSTGQNNYGYTF. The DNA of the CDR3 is TGTGCCAGCAGTACCGGACAGAATAACTATGGCTACACCTTC.